This T cell receptor beta chain was obtained from a study of blood T cell repertoires in COVID-19. Sequenced by immunoSEQ multiplex PCR; TCRdb stores in-frame clones only, minus some. This table holds some 130,000 clones, around 89% found once. This CDR3 region has 16 residues. V lost 6 bases to trimming and J lost 7 bases; unmatched junction nucleotides: 12. Looked up from germline, CDR1 is SNHLY and CDR2 is FYNNEI. Sequenced sample: peripheral blood. The source of this sequence is a man in his fifties or sixties with acute or convalescent COVID-19. J is TRBJ1-4 and V is TRBV2, with 9 bases matching TRBD1. The CDR3 region has the DNA TGTGCCAGCAGGCCGGGACAGGGTGGCCCATTTGAAAAACTGTTTTTT. Its translation: CASRPGQGGPFEKLFF.